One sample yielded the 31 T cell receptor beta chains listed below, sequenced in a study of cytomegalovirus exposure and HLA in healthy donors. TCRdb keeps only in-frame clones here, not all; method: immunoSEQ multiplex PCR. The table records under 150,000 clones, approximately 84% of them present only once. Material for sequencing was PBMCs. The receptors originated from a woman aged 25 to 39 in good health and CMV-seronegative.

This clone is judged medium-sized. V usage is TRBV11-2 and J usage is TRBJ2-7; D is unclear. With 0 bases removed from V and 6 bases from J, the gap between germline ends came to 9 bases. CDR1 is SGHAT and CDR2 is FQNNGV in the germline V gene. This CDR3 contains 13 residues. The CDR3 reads CASSLDPFFEQYF. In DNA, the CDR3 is TGTGCCAGCAGCTTAGATCCTTTCTTCGAGCAGTACTTC.

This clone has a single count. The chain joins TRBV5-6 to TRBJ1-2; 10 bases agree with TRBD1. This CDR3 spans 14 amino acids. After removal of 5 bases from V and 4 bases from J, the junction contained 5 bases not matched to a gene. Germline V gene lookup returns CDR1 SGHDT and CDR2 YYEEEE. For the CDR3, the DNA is TGTGCCAGCAGGACCGGGACAGGGGTCTATGGCTACACCTTC. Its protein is CASRTGTGVYGYTF.

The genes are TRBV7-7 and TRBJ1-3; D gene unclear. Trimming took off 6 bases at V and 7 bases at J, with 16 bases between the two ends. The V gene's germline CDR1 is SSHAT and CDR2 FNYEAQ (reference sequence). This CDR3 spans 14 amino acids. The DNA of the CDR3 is TGTGCCAGCAGAATCAGGCGTCCAAGGAACACCATATATTTT. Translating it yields CASRIRRPRNTIYF.

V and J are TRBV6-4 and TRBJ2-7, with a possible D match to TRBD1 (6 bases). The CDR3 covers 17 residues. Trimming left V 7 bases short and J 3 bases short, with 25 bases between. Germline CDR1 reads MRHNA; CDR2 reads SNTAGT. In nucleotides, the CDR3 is TGTGCCAGCATCCCTAAGGGTACCAGGGGCGCCCACTACGAGCAGTACTTC. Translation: CASIPKGTRGAHYEQYF.

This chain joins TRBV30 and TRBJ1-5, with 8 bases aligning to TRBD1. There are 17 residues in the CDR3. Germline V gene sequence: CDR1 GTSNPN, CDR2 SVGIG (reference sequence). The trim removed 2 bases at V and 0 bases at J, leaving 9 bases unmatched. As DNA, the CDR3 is TGTGCCTGGAGTACCCAGGGGGCCCCTTATAGCAATCAGCCCCAGCATTTT. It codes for CAWSTQGAPYSNQPQHF.

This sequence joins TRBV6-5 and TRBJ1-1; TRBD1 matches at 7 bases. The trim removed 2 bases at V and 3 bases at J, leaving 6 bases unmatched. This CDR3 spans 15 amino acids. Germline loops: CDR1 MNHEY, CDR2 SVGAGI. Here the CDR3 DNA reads TGTGCCAGCAGTTACAGGGGGCTCGGGGACACTGAAGCTTTCTTT. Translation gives CASSYRGLGDTEAFF.

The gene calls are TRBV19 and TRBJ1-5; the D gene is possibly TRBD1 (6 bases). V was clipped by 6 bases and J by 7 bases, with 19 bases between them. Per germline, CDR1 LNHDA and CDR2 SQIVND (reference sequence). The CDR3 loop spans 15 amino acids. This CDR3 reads CASSLMMGARQPQHF. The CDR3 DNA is TGTGCCAGTAGCCTGATGATGGGGGCGCGGCAGCCCCAGCATTTT.

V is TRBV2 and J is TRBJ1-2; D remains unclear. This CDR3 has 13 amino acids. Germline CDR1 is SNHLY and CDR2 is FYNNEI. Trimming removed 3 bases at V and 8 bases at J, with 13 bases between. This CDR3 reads CASSEAGHPGYTF. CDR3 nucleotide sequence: TGTGCCAGCAGTGAGGCGGGCCACCCGGGCTACACCTTC.

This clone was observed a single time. CDR3 nucleotide sequence: TGTGCCACCAGGCAGGGGGTTAGCTACGAGCAGTACTTC. This codes for CATRQGVSYEQYF. The chain recombines TRBV6-6 with TRBJ2-7, with 7 bases fitting TRBD1. This CDR3 comprises 13 residues. Per germline, CDR1 MNHNY and CDR2 SVGAGI (reference sequence). V dropped 10 bases and J dropped 3; count of bases not matched to a gene: 9.

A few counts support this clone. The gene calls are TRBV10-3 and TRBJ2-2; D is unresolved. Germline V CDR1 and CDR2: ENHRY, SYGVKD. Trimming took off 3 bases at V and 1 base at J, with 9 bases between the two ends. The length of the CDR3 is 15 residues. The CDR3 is CAISDFRRNTGELFF. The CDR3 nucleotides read TGTGCCATCAGTGATTTTCGGAGGAACACCGGGGAGCTGTTTTTT.

CDR3 DNA: TGTGCCAGCAGCAAACCAGGTACAGGGGGGGACGAGACCCAGTACTTC. It codes for CASSKPGTGGDETQYF. This chain links TRBV21-1 with TRBJ2-5; TRBD1, as called in the table, went unchecked against the DNA. TRBV21-1 is a pseudogene segment. This CDR3 region has 16 residues.

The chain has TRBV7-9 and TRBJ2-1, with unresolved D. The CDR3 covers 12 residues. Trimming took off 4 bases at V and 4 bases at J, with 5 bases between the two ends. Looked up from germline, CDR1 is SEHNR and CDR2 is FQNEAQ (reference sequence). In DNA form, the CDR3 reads TGTGCCAGCAGCTCCCGTTACAATGAGCAGTTCTTC. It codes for CASSSRYNEQFF.

The chain's CDR3 is CASSSRGWNTEAFF. The CDR3 DNA follows: TGTGCCAGCAGCTCCCGGGGTTGGAACACTGAAGCTTTCTTT. The chain links TRBV7-2 to TRBJ1-1, with no clear D. This CDR3 region has 14 residues. Trimming cost V 4 bases and J 1 base, with 10 bases left between them. Germline V CDR1 and CDR2: SGHTA, FQGNSA.

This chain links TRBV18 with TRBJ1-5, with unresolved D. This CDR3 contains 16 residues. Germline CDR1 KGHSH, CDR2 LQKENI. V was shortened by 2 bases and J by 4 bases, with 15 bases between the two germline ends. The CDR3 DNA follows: TGTGCCAGCTCACCATTAGGAGGCGCTCATAATCAGCCCCAGCATTTT. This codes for CASSPLGGAHNQPQHF.

The CDR3 is CASSLGRPPNTGELFF. As DNA, the CDR3 is TGTGCCAGCAGCTTGGGCAGGCCGCCGAACACCGGGGAGCTGTTTTTT. The rearrangement uses TRBV5-4 and TRBJ2-2; D call uncertain. This CDR3 comprises 16 residues. Germline CDR1 and CDR2: SGHNT and YYREEE (reference sequence). Trimming removed 0 bases at V and 0 bases at J, with 9 bases between. Together with reference TRBV5-4 and TRBJ2-2, the CDR3 gives the full variable domain: ETGVTQSPTHLIKTRGQQVTLRCSSQSGHNTVSWYQQALGQGPQFIFQYYREEENGRGNFPPRFSGLQFPNYSSELNVNALELDDSALYLCASSLGRPPNTGELFFGEGSRLTVL.

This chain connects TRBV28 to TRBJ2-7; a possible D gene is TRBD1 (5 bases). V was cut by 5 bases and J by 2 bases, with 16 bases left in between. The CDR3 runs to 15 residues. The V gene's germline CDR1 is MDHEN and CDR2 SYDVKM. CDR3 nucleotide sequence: TGTGCCAGCAGTCGACCTTACAGGACGACCTACGAGCAGTACTTC. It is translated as CASSRPYRTTYEQYF.

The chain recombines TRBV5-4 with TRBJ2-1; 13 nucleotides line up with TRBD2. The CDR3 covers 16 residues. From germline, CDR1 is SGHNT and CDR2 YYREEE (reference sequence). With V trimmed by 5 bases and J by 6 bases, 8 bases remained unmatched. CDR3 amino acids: CASSAQGTSGVNEQFF. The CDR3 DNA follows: TGTGCCAGCAGTGCGCAGGGGACTAGCGGGGTCAATGAGCAGTTCTTC.

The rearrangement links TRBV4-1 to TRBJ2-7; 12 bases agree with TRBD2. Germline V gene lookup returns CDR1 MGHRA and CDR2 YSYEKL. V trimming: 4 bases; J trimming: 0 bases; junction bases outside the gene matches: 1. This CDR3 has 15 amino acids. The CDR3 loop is CASSPTSGGSYEQYF. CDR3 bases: TGCGCCAGCAGCCCGACTAGCGGGGGCTCCTACGAGCAGTACTTC.

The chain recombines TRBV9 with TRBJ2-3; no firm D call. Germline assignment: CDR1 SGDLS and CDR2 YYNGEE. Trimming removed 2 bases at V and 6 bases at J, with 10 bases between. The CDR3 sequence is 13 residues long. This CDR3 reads CASSVQDGDTQYF. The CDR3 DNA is TGTGCCAGCAGCGTTCAGGATGGGGATACGCAGTATTTT.

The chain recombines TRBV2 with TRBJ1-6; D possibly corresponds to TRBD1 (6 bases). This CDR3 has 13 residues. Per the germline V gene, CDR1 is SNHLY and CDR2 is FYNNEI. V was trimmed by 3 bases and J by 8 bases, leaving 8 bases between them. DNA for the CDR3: TGTGCCAGCAGTGAGGGGGCTTATTCACCCCTCCACTTT. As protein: CASSEGAYSPLHF.

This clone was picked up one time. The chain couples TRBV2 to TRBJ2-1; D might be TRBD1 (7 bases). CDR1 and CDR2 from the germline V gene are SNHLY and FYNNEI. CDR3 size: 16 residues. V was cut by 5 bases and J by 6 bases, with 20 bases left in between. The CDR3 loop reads CASSSSGRQGGNEQFF. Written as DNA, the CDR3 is TGTGCCAGCAGTTCCAGTGGGAGACAGGGAGGCAATGAGCAGTTCTTC.

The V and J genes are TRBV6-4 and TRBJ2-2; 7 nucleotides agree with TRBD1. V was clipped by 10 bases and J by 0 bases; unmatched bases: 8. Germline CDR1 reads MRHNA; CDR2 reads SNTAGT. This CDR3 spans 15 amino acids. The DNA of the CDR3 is TGTGCCACCGAAAGGGGGCTCGCGAACACCGGGGAGCTGTTTTTT. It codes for CATERGLANTGELFF.

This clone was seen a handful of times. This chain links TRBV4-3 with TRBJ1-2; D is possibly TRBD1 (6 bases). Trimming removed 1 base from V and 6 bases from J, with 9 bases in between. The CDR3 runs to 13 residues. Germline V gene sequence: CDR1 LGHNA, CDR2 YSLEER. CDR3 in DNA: TGCGCCAGCAGCCAAGTCAGGGGACATGGCTACACCTTC. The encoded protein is CASSQVRGHGYTF.

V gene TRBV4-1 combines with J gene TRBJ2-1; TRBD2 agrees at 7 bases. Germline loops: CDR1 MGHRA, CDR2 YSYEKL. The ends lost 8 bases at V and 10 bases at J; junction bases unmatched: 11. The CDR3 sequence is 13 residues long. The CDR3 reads CASGRGGLEEQFF. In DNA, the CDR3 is TGCGCCAGCGGGAGGGGAGGGTTGGAAGAGCAGTTCTTC.

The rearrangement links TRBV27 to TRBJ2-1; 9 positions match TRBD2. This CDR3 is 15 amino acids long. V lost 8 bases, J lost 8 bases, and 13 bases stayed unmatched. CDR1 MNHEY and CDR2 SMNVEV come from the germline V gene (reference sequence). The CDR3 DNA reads TGTGCCAGCGGCCTGGCGGGACTAGCTGGCGATGAGCAGTTCTTC. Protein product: CASGLAGLAGDEQFF.

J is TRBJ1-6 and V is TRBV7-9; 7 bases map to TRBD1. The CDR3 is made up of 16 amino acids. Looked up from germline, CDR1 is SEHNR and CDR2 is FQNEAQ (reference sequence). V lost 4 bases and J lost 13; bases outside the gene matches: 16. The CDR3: CASSSRQGRYDDPLHF. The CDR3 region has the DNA TGTGCCAGCAGCTCCCGACAGGGCCGATACGATGATCCCCTCCACTTT.

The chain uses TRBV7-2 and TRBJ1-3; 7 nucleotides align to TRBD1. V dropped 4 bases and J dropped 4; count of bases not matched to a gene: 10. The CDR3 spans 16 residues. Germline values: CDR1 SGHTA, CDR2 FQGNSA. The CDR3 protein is CASSSWDRGEGNTIYF. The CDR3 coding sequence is TGTGCCAGCAGCTCTTGGGACAGAGGGGAAGGAAACACCATATATTTT.

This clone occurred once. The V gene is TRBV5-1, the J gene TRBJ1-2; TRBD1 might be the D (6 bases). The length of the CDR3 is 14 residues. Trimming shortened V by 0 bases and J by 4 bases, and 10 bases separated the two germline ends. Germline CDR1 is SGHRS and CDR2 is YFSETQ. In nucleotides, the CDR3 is TGCGCCAGCAGCTTGGGACAGGCCACCTATGGCTACACCTTC. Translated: CASSLGQATYGYTF.

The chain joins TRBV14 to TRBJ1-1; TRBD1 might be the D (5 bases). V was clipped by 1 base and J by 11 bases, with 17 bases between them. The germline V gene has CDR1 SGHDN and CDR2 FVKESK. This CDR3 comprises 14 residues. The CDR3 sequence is CASSQVGRDTSAFF. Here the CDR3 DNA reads TGTGCCAGCAGCCAAGTCGGCAGGGATACATCGGCTTTCTTT.

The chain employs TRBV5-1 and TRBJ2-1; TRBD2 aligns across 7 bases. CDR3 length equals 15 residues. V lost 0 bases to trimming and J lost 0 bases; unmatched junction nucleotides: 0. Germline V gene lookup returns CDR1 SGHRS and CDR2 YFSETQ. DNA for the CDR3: TGCGCCAGCAGCTTGGGACTAGCCTCCTACAATGAGCAGTTCTTC. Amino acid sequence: CASSLGLASYNEQFF.

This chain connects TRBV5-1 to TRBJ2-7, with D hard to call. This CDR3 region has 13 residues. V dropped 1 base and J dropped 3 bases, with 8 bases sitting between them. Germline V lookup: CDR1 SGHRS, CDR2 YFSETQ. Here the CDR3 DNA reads TGCGCCAGCAGCTTGAACCGAGACTACGAGCAGTACTTC. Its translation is CASSLNRDYEQYF.